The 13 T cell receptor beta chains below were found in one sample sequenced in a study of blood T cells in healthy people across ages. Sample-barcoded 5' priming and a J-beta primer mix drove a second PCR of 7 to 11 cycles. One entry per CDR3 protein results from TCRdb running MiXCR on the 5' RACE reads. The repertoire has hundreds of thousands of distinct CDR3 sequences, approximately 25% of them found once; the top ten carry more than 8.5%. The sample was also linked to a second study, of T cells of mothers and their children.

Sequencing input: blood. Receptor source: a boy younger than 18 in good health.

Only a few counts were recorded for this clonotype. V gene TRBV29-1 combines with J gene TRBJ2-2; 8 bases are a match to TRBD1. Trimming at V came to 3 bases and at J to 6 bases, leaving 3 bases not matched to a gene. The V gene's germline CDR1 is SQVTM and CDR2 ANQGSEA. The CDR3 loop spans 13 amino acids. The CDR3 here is CSVDKDRAGELFF. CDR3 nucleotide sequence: TGCAGCGTTGATAAGGACAGGGCCGGGGAGCTGTTTTTT.

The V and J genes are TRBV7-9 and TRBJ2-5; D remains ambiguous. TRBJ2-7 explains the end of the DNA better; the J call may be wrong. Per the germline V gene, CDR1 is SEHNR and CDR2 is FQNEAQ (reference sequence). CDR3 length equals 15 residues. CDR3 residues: CASSLPGRSSYEQYF. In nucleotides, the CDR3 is TGTGCCAGCAGCTTACCCGGGCGTAGCTCCTACGAGCAGTACTTC.

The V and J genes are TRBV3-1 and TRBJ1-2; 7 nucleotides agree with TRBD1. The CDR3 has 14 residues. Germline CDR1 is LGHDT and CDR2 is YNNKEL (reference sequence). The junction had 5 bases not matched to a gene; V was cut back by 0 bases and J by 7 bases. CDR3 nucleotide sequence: TGTGCCAGCAGCCAAGATGCGACAGGGCCTGGCTACACCTTC. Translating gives CASSQDATGPGYTF. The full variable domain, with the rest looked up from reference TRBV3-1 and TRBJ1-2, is DTAVSQTPKYLVTQMGNDKSIKCEQNLGHDTMYWYKQDSKKFLKIMFSYNNKELIINETVPNRFSPKSPDKAHLNLHINSLELGDSAVYFCASSQDATGPGYTFGSGTRLTVV.

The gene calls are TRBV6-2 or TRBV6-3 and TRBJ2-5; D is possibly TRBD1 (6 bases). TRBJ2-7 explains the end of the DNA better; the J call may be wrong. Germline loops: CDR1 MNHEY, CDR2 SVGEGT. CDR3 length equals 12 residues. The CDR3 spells CASTKQGHEQYF. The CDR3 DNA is TGTGCCAGCACCAAACAGGGCCACGAGCAGTACTTC.

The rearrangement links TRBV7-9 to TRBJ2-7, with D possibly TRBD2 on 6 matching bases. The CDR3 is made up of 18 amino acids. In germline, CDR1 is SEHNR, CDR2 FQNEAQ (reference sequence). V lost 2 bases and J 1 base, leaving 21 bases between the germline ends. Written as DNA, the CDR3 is TGTGCCAGCAGCTTAAATCTGGGGACGTACCGGGGGTCCTACGAGCAGTACTTC. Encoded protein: CASSLNLGTYRGSYEQYF.

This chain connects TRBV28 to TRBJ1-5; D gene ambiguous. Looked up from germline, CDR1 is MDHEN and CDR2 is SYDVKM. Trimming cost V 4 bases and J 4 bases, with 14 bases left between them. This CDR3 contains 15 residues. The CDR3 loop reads CASSSSDGNNQPQHF. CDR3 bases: TGTGCCAGCAGTTCCTCGGACGGAAATAATCAGCCCCAGCATTTT. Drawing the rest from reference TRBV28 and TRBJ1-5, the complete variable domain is DVKVTQSSRYLVKRTGEKVFLECVQDMDHENMFWYRQDPGLGLRLIYFSYDVKMKEKGDIPEGYSVSREKKERFSLILESASTNQTSMYLCASSSSDGNNQPQHFGDGTRLSIL.

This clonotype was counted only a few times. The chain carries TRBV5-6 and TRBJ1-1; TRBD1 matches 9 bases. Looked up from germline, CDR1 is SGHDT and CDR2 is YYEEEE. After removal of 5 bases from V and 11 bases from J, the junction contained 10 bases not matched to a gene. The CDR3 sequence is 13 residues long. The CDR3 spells CASSSGQGTGAFF. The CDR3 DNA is TGTGCCAGCAGTTCGGGACAGGGTACGGGGGCTTTCTTT.

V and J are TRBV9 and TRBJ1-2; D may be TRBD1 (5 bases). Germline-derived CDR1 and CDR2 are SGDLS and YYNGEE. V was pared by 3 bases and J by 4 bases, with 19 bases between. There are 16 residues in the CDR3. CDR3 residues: CASSAPRGQGTYGYTF. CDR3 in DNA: TGTGCCAGCAGCGCACCCAGAGGGCAGGGAACCTATGGCTACACCTTC.

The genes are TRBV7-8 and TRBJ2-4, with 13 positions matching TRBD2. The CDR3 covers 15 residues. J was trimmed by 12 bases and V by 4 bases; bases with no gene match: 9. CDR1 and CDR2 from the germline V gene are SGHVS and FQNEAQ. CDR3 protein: CASSSILAGGQSQYF. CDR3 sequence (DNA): TGTGCCAGCAGCTCTATACTAGCGGGAGGGCAAAGTCAGTACTTC.

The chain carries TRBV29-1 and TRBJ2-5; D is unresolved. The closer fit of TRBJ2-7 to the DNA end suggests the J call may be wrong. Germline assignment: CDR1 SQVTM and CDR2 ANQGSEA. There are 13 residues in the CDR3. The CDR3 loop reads CSVGQRLGYEQYF. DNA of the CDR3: TGCAGCGTTGGCCAGAGATTAGGTTACGAGCAGTACTTC.

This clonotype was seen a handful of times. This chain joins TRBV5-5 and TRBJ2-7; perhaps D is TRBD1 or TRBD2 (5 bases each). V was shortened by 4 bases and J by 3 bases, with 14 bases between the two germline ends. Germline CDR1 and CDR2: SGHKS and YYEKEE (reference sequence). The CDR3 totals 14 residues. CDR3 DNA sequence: TGTGCCAGCAGCCCCGGGACCCCAGACTACGAGCAGTACTTC. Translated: CASSPGTPDYEQYF.

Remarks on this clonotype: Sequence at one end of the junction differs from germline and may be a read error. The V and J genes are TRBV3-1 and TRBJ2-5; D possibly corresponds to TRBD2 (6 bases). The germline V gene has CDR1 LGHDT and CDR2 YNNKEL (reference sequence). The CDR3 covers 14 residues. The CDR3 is CASSQGTGEETRYF. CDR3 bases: TGTGCCAGCAGCCAAGGTACGGGGGAAGAGACCCGGTACTTC.

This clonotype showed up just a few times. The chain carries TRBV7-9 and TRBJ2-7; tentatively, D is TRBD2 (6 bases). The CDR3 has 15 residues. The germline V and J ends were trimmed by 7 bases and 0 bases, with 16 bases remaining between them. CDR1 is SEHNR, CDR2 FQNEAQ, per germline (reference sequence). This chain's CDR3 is CASNRDFTSSYEQYF. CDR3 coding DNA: TGTGCCAGCAACCGGGACTTTACAAGCTCCTACGAGCAGTACTTC.